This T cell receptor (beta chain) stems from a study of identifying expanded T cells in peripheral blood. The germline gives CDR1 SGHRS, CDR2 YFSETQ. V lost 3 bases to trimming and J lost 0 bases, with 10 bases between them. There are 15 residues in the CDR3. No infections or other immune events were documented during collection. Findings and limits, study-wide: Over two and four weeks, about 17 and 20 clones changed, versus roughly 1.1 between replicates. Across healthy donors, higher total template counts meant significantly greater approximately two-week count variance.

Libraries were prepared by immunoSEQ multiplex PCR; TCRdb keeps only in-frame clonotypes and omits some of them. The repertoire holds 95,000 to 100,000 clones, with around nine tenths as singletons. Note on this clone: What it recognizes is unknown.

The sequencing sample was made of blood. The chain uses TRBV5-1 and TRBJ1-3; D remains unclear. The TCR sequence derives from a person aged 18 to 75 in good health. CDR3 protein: CASSSGRTSGNTIYF. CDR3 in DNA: TGCGCCAGCAGCTCTGGACGTACCTCTGGAAACACCATATATTTT.